This T cell receptor (beta chain) derives from a study of pediatric ulcerative colitis. The assay was run at survey level. Data came from immunoSEQ multiplex PCR; TCRdb stores just in-frame clones and leaves some out. The sample gives 40,000 to 55,000 clones, about 79% of which show up once; about 4% is in the top ten. One to two pinch biopsies were taken from the rectum during colonoscopy. The V end lost 4 bases, the J end lost 0 bases, and 13 bases lay between the germline ends. CDR3 length equals 15 residues. Germline CDR1 is MDHEN and CDR2 is SYDVKM. This rearrangement joins TRBV28 to TRBJ2-7; no clear D gene. The origin of this receptor is a girl aged 5-17 years with moderate ulcerative colitis. The sequenced sample was gut tissue. The CDR3 nucleotides read TGTGCCAGCAGTTCACACCCGGTCTACTCCTACGAGCAGTACTTC. It yields the protein CASSSHPVYSYEQYF.